The rows below give T cell receptor beta chains drawn from one sample of a study of cytotoxic CD8 clonotypes in ibrutinib-treated CLL. The protocol was immunoSEQ multiplex PCR, while the TCRdb copy is restricted to in-frame clones and leaves out a portion. The repertoire consists of roughly 330,000 clones, with over 55% occurring once and the leading ten covering just under 6.5%. Source: PBMCs, taken after 36 months of ibrutinib treatment. The source is a human donor with chronic lymphocytic leukemia. CDR3s include the opening cysteine and the closing phenylalanine or tryptophan. D genes are given only for firm matches. Clone size is stated in some rows and not others, as once, few, many or a class when expanded.

CDR3 DNA: TGCAGCGTTAGGACAGGTTACTACGAGCAGTACTTC
CDR3 protein: CSVRTGYYEQYF
D gene: TRBD1
clone size: .
J gene: TRBJ2-7
V gene: TRBV29-1

CDR3 DNA: TGCGCCAGCAGAATGGACGGGAACACCGGGGAGCTGTTTTTT
CDR3 protein: CASRMDGNTGELFF
D gene: .
clone size: .
J gene: TRBJ2-2
V gene: TRBV5-1

CDR3 DNA: TGTGCCAGCAGTGAAGTGGAGTTTTCCCCAGATACGCAGTATTTT
CDR3 protein: CASSEVEFSPDTQYF
D gene: .
clone size: .
J gene: TRBJ2-3
V gene: TRBV6-1

CDR3 DNA: TGTGCCAGCAGTTGGGGACTCACTAATGAGCAGTTCTTC
CDR3 protein: CASSWGLTNEQFF
D gene: .
clone size: .
J gene: TRBJ2-1
V gene: TRBV6-5

CDR3 DNA: TGTGCCAGCAATGAGGGCCCTACAGGGGGAGAGACCCAGTACTTC
CDR3 protein: CASNEGPTGGETQYF
D gene: TRBD1
clone size: few
J gene: TRBJ2-5
V gene: TRBV2

CDR3 DNA: TGTGCCAGCAGCCTGAGACAGAACACCGGGGAGCTGTTTTTT
CDR3 protein: CASSLRQNTGELFF
D gene: .
clone size: .
J gene: TRBJ2-2
V gene: TRBV28

CDR3 DNA: TGTGCCAGTAGTACTTTAGGGTTGGTCGAGCAGTACTTC
CDR3 protein: CASSTLGLVEQYF
D gene: .
clone size: once
J gene: TRBJ2-7
V gene: TRBV19

CDR3 DNA: TGTGCCAGCAGCTTACCGCCGACGACAGGGAACGGGGAGCTGTTTTTT
CDR3 protein: CASSLPPTTGNGELFF
D gene: TRBD1
clone size: .
J gene: TRBJ2-2
V gene: TRBV7-2

CDR3 DNA: TGTGCCAGCAGCGTGGCCCGCGGGATGGTGAACACCGGGGAGCTGTTTTTT
CDR3 protein: CASSVARGMVNTGELFF
D gene: .
clone size: .
J gene: TRBJ2-2
V gene: TRBV9

CDR3 DNA: TGCGCCAGCAGCGATCGGGGTTCATCGGGGTATGGCTACACCTTC
CDR3 protein: CASSDRGSSGYGYTF
D gene: .
clone size: few
J gene: TRBJ1-2
V gene: TRBV5-1

CDR3 DNA: TGTGCCAGTAGTAACCGGGACAGCCAGCCCCAGCATTTT
CDR3 protein: CASSNRDSQPQHF
D gene: TRBD1
clone size: .
J gene: TRBJ1-5
V gene: TRBV19

CDR3 DNA: TGTGCCAGCAGTTACGTGGGCACCTACGAGCAGTACTTC
CDR3 protein: CASSYVGTYEQYF
D gene: .
clone size: few
J gene: TRBJ2-7
V gene: TRBV6-5

CDR3 DNA: TGTGCCAGCAGCGGAAGCGGGACCGTTGTCAATGAGCAGTTCTTC
CDR3 protein: CASSGSGTVVNEQFF
D gene: TRBD2
clone size: .
J gene: TRBJ2-1
V gene: TRBV9

CDR3 DNA: TGCGCCAGCAGCTTCAGTTGGGCAGCAAGAACAAACTATGGCTACACCTTC
CDR3 protein: CASSFSWAARTNYGYTF
D gene: .
clone size: .
J gene: TRBJ1-2
V gene: TRBV5-1

CDR3 DNA: TGTGCCAGCAGCTTGGTCATCGTCGTCAATGAGCAGTTCTTC
CDR3 protein: CASSLVIVVNEQFF
D gene: .
clone size: .
J gene: TRBJ2-1
V gene: TRBV5-6

CDR3 DNA: TGTGCCACCAGCAGAGCTGGACAGGGGAACACTGAAGCTTTCTTT
CDR3 protein: CATSRAGQGNTEAFF
D gene: TRBD1
clone size: .
J gene: TRBJ1-1
V gene: TRBV15

CDR3 DNA: TGCGCCAGCAGCCCTTTGGCCTATAATTCACCCCTCCACTTT
CDR3 protein: CASSPLAYNSPLHF
D gene: .
clone size: medium-sized
J gene: TRBJ1-6
V gene: TRBV5-1

CDR3 DNA: TGTGCCAGCAGGAACGCCGGGGAGCTGTTTTTT
CDR3 protein: CASRNAGELFF
D gene: .
clone size: .
J gene: TRBJ2-2
V gene: TRBV6-5

CDR3 DNA: TGTGCCAGCAGTTTAGGATCTTCCGCCTACAATGAGCAGTTCTTC
CDR3 protein: CASSLGSSAYNEQFF
D gene: .
clone size: .
J gene: TRBJ2-1
V gene: TRBV27

CDR3 DNA: TGTGCCAGCAGTTTTGGACAGGGGGCAGGAGAGACCCAGTACTTC
CDR3 protein: CASSFGQGAGETQYF
D gene: TRBD1
clone size: .
J gene: TRBJ2-5
V gene: TRBV6-5

CDR3 DNA: TGTGCCAGCAGTCCATTCCAGGGTGTAAACTATGGCTACACCTTC
CDR3 protein: CASSPFQGVNYGYTF
D gene: .
clone size: few
J gene: TRBJ1-2
V gene: TRBV7-8

CDR3 DNA: TGTGCCAGCAGCGTAGCTATTCCTGGGGCCAACGTCCTGACTTTC
CDR3 protein: CASSVAIPGANVLTF
D gene: .
clone size: .
J gene: TRBJ2-6
V gene: TRBV9

CDR3 DNA: TGTGCCAGCAGCTTGTCTTTATACGAGCAGTACTTC
CDR3 protein: CASSLSLYEQYF
D gene: .
clone size: .
J gene: TRBJ2-7
V gene: TRBV5-5

CDR3 DNA: TGTGCCAGCAGCGTACAGGGATCCGGGGAGCTGTTTTTT
CDR3 protein: CASSVQGSGELFF
D gene: .
clone size: few
J gene: TRBJ2-2
V gene: TRBV9

CDR3 DNA: TGCGCCAGCAGCAGGTCCGAGTTAGATACGCAGTATTTT
CDR3 protein: CASSRSELDTQYF
D gene: .
clone size: .
J gene: TRBJ2-3
V gene: TRBV5-1

CDR3 DNA: TGCAGCGTTGACAGGGAGGGTAAGGTTGGTGAGCAGTACTTC
CDR3 protein: CSVDREGKVGEQYF
D gene: TRBD2
clone size: .
J gene: TRBJ2-7
V gene: TRBV29-1

CDR3 DNA: TGTGCCAGCAGCTTTAGGTCTAGCGGGGGGCCAGATACGCAGTATTTT
CDR3 protein: CASSFRSSGGPDTQYF
D gene: TRBD2
clone size: .
J gene: TRBJ2-3
V gene: TRBV7-6

CDR3 DNA: TGTGCCAGCAGCCAAACAGGGCTATGGGGCTACACCTTC
CDR3 protein: CASSQTGLWGYTF
D gene: .
clone size: .
J gene: TRBJ1-2
V gene: TRBV7-3

CDR3 DNA: TGCGCCAGCAGCTTGGGAGGACAGCCAACTAATGAAAAACTGTTTTTT
CDR3 protein: CASSLGGQPTNEKLFF
D gene: .
clone size: .
J gene: TRBJ1-4
V gene: TRBV5-1

CDR3 DNA: TGCGCCAGCAGCCAAGTAGGGTATTCAGAGACCCAGTACTTC
CDR3 protein: CASSQVGYSETQYF
D gene: .
clone size: .
J gene: TRBJ2-5
V gene: TRBV4-1

CDR3 DNA: TGCGCCAGCAGAGCCGGGACAGTTAATGAAAAACTGTTTTTT
CDR3 protein: CASRAGTVNEKLFF
D gene: TRBD1
clone size: once
J gene: TRBJ1-4
V gene: TRBV5-1

CDR3 DNA: TGTGCCAGCAGCGTAGAACTAGCGGGAGCAGATACGCAGTATTTT
CDR3 protein: CASSVELAGADTQYF
D gene: TRBD2
clone size: .
J gene: TRBJ2-3
V gene: TRBV9

CDR3 DNA: TGCGCCAGCAGCCAAGTGGACAGGGTCACTGAAGCTTTCTTT
CDR3 protein: CASSQVDRVTEAFF
D gene: TRBD1
clone size: .
J gene: TRBJ1-1
V gene: TRBV4-1

CDR3 DNA: TGTGCCAGCAGCCTCAAGGGAATAACTGAAGCTTTCTTT
CDR3 protein: CASSLKGITEAFF
D gene: .
clone size: .
J gene: TRBJ1-1
V gene: TRBV11-2

CDR3 DNA: TGTGCCAGTAAGGATGGCAGGCAAATAGAGACCCAGTACTTC
CDR3 protein: CASKDGRQIETQYF
D gene: .
clone size: .
J gene: TRBJ2-5
V gene: TRBV19

CDR3 DNA: TGCGCCAGCAGCCAGGAGCAAGAGACCCAGTACTTC
CDR3 protein: CASSQEQETQYF
D gene: .
clone size: few
J gene: TRBJ2-5
V gene: TRBV4-1

CDR3 DNA: TGTGCCAGCAGCCGATTTAATGAGCAGTTCTTC
CDR3 protein: CASSRFNEQFF
D gene: .
clone size: .
J gene: TRBJ2-1
V gene: TRBV7-2